This T cell receptor beta chain stems from a study of post-analysis software for immune sequencing data (dated by TCRdb to between 2014 and 2016). Concerning the study at large: Recorded disease courses included relapsing-remitting, secondary progressive and progressive-relapsing multiple sclerosis, with some patients lacking subtype annotation. The patient repertoires were compared against some twelve previously published healthy control repertoires obtained from donors aged roughly 6 to 28 years. A subset of samples was prepared in parallel using single-end sample barcoding, then pooled and co-amplified after Illumina adapter ligation. Here is what the overall study found, with its caveats: Significantly higher frequencies in patients than in controls were found for five TRBV segments, including TRBV5-6, TRBV5-1 and TRBV20-1. Strong co-clustering of samples prepared in the same batch was shown by direct clustering with F measure, prompting a batch-effect correction. Normalized Chao1 diversity was significantly lower in multiple sclerosis patients than controls, suggesting substantial peripheral T-cell clonal expansion. The multiple sclerosis patient group was slightly younger than the control group.

The method was PCR. Sequenced using an Illumina HiSeq 2500. To reduce PCR and sequencing biases, unique molecular identifiers were incorporated into the TCR beta cDNA libraries. Every 1 to 10 million input T cells yielded roughly 500,000 cDNA molecules, meaning each molecule approximated one T cell. The patient libraries were prepared and sequenced using the same protocol as the earlier healthy control dataset. Within a given batch, samples were prepared together, multiplexed and sequenced on the same HiSeq lane. The paper's processing steps were these. Raw barcoded reads were processed with MIGEC, and single-read molecular identifier groups were discarded before consensus assembly and CDR3 extraction. VDJtools was used for post-analysis of the clonotype tables, and diversity was normalized by down-sampling every dataset to the size of the smallest sample. Repertoire overlap clustering matched CDR3 amino acid but not nucleotide sequences to correct batch-related cross-sample contamination. Through fastp at Q25 and MiXCR, TCRdb rebuilt clones from the public reads, retaining in-frame beta chains. Identical CDR3 proteins give one entry, which carries the most common genes and DNA. It is TCRdb's table, rather than the study itself, that gives the V and J calls and clone size. Counted in this sample were some 800,000 distinct CDR3 sequences; about half of them appeared once. Around 4.7% of the sample is in the top ten clones.

CDR1 and CDR2, looked up from the germline V gene, are SGHDT and YYEEEE. The CDR3 contains 15 residues, cysteine and phenylalanine counted. Kept here is only the CDR3 DNA, which spans 45 bases and is read in frame from base 1. Deletion took 1 base off V and 1 base off J, with a span of 11 bases between the germline ends. To demonstrate the VDJtools post-analysis software, TCR beta repertoires were profiled from the peripheral blood of about 14 young patients with multiple sclerosis. The multiple sclerosis patients were children and adolescents ranging in age from roughly 6 to 16 years. Remarks on this clonotype: Its antigen specificity is not known. Base quality data are lacking; no much larger clone is found one base away.

Sequencing was carried out using blood. The receptor was derived from a girl between 10 and 17 years old with multiple sclerosis. Recombination joined TRBV5-6 with TRBJ1-1, with the D gene not confidently named. The encoded CDR3 is CASSLSGSENTEAFF. The nucleotides are TGTGCCAGCAGCTTGAGTGGGTCAGAGAACACTGAAGCTTTCTTT.